One sample yielded the 15 T cell receptor beta chains listed below, sequenced in a study of blood T cells in healthy people across ages. Using a J-beta primer mix together with a sample-barcoded 5' primer, a second PCR was run for roughly 7 to 11 cycles. One entry per CDR3 protein results from TCRdb running MiXCR on the 5' RACE reads. The sample lists around 1.5 million distinct CDR3 sequences, approximately 59% occurring once. The source material was blood. The origin of the receptors is a man aged 18-30 years in good health.

The chain joins TRBV3-1 to TRBJ2-5; tentative D call: TRBD1 (6 bases). The CDR3 spans 15 residues. V was pared by 0 bases and J by 0 bases, with 8 bases between. Germline V gene sequence: CDR1 LGHDT, CDR2 YNNKEL (reference sequence). CDR3 DNA: TGTGCCAGCAGCCAAGAAGGACAGTACCAAGAGACCCAGTACTTC. Its protein product is CASSQEGQYQETQYF.

J is TRBJ2-5 and V is TRBV10-1, with D unclear. The DNA matches TRBJ2-7 better at its end, which makes the J call doubtful. The germline V gene has CDR1 WNHNN and CDR2 SYGVQD (reference sequence). There are 13 residues in the CDR3. The CDR3 nucleotides are TGCGCCAGCAGTGAGCCTGAAAAACGCGAGCAGTACTTC. Translating gives CASSEPEKREQYF.

This clonotype was seen a handful of times. The gene calls are TRBV27 and TRBJ2-7; the D gene is possibly TRBD2 (6 bases). The CDR3 spans 18 residues. Germline V CDR1 and CDR2: MNHEY, SMNVEV (reference sequence). The V end was cut by 5 bases, the J end by 8 bases, with 31 bases between. The DNA of the CDR3 is TGTGCCAGCAGTGGAGGAGTAGCGGACCTTTCGAACTGGGGACAGCAGTACTTC. This sequence encodes CASSGGVADLSNWGQQYF.

This chain connects TRBV6-6 to TRBJ1-1; tentative D call: TRBD1 (5 bases). Trimming removed 4 bases from V and 5 bases from J, with 23 bases in between. This CDR3 spans 17 amino acids. Germline V gives CDR1 MNHNY, CDR2 SVGAGI (reference sequence). CDR3 region: CASSSLGGAELGTEAFF. The CDR3 region has the DNA TGTGCCAGCAGTTCTCTTGGAGGGGCTGAGTTGGGTACTGAAGCTTTCTTT.

This clonotype appeared a few times. The chain has TRBV12-3 or TRBV12-4 and TRBJ1-2; TRBD1 might be the D (6 bases). The CDR3 runs 14 residues. The V end lost 5 bases, the J end lost 7 bases, and 17 bases lay between the germline ends. CDR3 loop: CASSPPDRSRGYTF. DNA for the CDR3: TGTGCCAGCAGTCCGCCCGACAGGAGCCGTGGCTACACCTTC.

The chain uses TRBV12-3 or TRBV12-4 and TRBJ2-3, with D perhaps matching TRBD2 (6 bases). The germline V and J ends were trimmed by 6 bases and 2 bases, with 18 bases remaining between them. The CDR3 spans 16 residues. This CDR3 is CASSLGASDNTDTQYF. The CDR3 DNA is TGTGCCAGCAGCCTAGGGGCTAGCGACAACACAGATACGCAGTATTTT.

This clonotype was seen once. The chain combines TRBV4-1 with TRBJ1-5; the D gene is possibly TRBD1 (6 bases). V was clipped by 2 bases and J by 1 base, with 12 bases between them. The length of the CDR3 is 16 residues. Germline V gives CDR1 MGHRA, CDR2 YSYEKL. The CDR3 region has the DNA TGCGCCAGCAGCCAACAACAGGGCCTGAGCAATCAGCCCCAGCATTTT. It yields the protein CASSQQQGLSNQPQHF.

This chain connects TRBV14 to TRBJ2-5; D is possibly TRBD1 (6 bases). The better agreement between TRBJ2-7 and the DNA end casts doubt on the J call. The CDR3 runs 18 residues. CDR1 is SGHDN, CDR2 FVKESK, per germline. CDR3 nucleotides: TGTGCCAGCAGCCAGACTCAACCTGGGACAAAATCCCTCCACGAGCAGTACTTC. Its translation is CASSQTQPGTKSLHEQYF.

CDR3 sequence (DNA): TGTGCCAGCAGCTTATCGGAGACCACCGGGGAGCTGTTTTTT. As protein: CASSLSETTGELFF. The chain uses TRBV7-9 and TRBJ2-2; D call uncertain. V lost 2 bases and J lost 4, with 8 bases in between. Germline-derived CDR1 and CDR2 are SEHNR and FQNEAQ (reference sequence). This CDR3 region has 14 residues.

Turning to this clonotype: Relative to the germline gene, one junction end is altered; a read error may explain this. CDR3 residues: CAGSTLGLATDTQYF. As DNA, the CDR3 is TGTGCCGGCAGTACCCTGGGACTAGCGACAGATACGCAGTATTTT. V gene TRBV27 combines with J gene TRBJ2-3; 10 bases match TRBD2. Germline V lookup: CDR1 MNHEY, CDR2 SMNVEV (reference sequence). This CDR3 comprises 15 residues.

The J gene is TRBJ2-1, the V gene TRBV4-3, with D possibly TRBD2 on 6 matching bases. The CDR3 has 16 amino acids. Trimming took 1 base from V and 3 from J, leaving 13 bases between them. Germline loops: CDR1 LGHNA, CDR2 YSLEER. Here the CDR3 reads CASSQGAGTLYNEQFF. Written as DNA, the CDR3 is TGCGCCAGCAGCCAAGGTGCGGGGACTCTCTACAATGAGCAGTTCTTC.

CDR3: CASSTTSKGETQYF. Here the CDR3 DNA reads TGTGCCAGCAGCACAACTTCCAAAGGAGAGACCCAGTACTTC. V and J are TRBV7-9 and TRBJ2-5; D is ambiguous. CDR3 length: 14 amino acids. Germline V gene data show CDR1 as SEHNR and CDR2 as FQNEAQ (reference sequence). V lost 5 bases and J lost 4, with 14 bases in between. Variable domain in full (rest from reference TRBV7-9 and TRBJ2-5): DTGVSQNPRHKITKRGQNVTFRCDPISEHNRLYWYRQTLGQGPEFLTYFQNEAQLEKSRLLSDRFSAERPKGSFSTLEIQRTEQGDSAMYLCASSTTSKGETQYFGPGTRLLVL.

This clonotype was observed a few times. The chain is built from TRBV6-1 and TRBJ2-7; 8 bases align to TRBD1. Germline values: CDR1 MNHNS, CDR2 SASEGT. The V and J ends lost 7 bases and 1 base, in that order; junction bases with no gene match: 9. The CDR3 sequence is 15 residues long. Here the CDR3 DNA reads TGTGCCAGCAAATTGGGACAGGCGGGGTCCTACGAGCAGTACTTC. Protein product: CASKLGQAGSYEQYF.

The CDR3 is CASSLAQGQGMGNEQYF. CDR3 in DNA: TGTGCCAGCAGCTTAGCTCAGGGACAGGGGATGGGCAATGAGCAGTATTTT. The chain joins TRBV7-6 to TRBJ2-3; 10 bases are a match to TRBD1. Germline V lookup: CDR1 SGHVS, CDR2 FNYEAQ. With 0 bases clipped from V and 11 bases from J, the junction kept 14 bases outside the gene matches. This CDR3 contains 17 residues. Full variable domain (remainder filled in from reference TRBV7-6 and TRBJ2-3): GAGVSQSPRYKVTKRGQDVALRCDPISGHVSLYWYRQALGQGPEFLTYFNYEAQQDKSGLPNDRFSAERPEGSISTLTIQRTEQRDSAMYRCASSLAQGQGMGNEQYFGPGTRLTVL.

The CDR3 protein is CASRDRWGTGELFF. DNA of the CDR3: TGTGCCAGCCGGGACAGATGGGGCACCGGGGAGCTGTTTTTT. This rearrangement joins TRBV3-1 to TRBJ2-2; 7 bases are a match to TRBD1. This CDR3 region has 14 residues. Losses at the gene ends were 8 bases for V and 4 bases for J; bases not matched to a gene: 7. CDR1 and CDR2 from the germline V gene are LGHDT and YNNKEL (reference sequence).